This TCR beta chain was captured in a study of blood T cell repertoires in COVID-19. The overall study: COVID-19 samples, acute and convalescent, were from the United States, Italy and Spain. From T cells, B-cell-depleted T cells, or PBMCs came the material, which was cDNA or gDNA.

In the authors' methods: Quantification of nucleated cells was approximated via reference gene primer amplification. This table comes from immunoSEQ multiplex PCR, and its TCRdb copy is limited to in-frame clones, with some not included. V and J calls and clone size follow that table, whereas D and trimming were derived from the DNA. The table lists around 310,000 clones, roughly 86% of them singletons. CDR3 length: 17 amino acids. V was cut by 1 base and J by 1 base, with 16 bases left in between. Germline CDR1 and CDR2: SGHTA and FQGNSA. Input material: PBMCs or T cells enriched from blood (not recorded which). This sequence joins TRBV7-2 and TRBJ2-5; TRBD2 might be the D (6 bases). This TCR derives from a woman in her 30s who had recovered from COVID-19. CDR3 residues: CASSLGPPAGSQETQYF. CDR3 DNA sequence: TGTGCCAGCAGCTTAGGACCCCCCGCGGGGAGCCAAGAGACCCAGTACTTC.